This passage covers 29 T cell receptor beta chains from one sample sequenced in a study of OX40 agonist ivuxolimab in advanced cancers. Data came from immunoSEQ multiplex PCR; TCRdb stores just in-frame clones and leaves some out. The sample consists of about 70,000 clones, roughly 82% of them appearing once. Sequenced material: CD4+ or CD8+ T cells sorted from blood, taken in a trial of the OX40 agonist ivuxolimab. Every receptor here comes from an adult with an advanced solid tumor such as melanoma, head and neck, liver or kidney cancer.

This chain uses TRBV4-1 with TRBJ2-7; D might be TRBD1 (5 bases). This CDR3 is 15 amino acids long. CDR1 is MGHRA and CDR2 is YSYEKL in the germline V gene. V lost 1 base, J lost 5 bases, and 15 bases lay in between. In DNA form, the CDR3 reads TGCGCCAGCAGCCAAGGGCAACAGGTCTACCACGAGCAGTACTTC. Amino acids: CASSQGQQVYHEQYF.

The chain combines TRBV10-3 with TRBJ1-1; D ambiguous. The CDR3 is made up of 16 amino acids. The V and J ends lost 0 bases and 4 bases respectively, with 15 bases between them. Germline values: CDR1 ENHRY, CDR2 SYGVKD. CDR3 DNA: TGTGCCATCAGTGAGTCAGTAGGTATGGGTCCCACTGAAGCTTTCTTT. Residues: CAISESVGMGPTEAFF.

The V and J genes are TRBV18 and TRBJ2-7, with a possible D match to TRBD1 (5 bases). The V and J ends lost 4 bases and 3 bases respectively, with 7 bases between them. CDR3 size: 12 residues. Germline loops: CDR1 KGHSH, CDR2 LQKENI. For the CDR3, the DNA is TGTGCCAGCTCACAGGGGATCTACGAGCAGTACTTC. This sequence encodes CASSQGIYEQYF.

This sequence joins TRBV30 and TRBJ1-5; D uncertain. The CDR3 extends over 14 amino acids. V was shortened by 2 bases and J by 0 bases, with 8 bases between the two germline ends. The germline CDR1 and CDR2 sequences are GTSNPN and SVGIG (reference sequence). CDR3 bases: TGTGCCTGGAGTATGGGATATAGCAATCAGCCCCAGCATTTT. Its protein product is CAWSMGYSNQPQHF. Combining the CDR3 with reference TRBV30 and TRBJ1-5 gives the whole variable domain SQTIHQWPATLVQPVGSPLSLECTVEGTSNPNLYWYRQAAGRGLQLLFYSVGIGQISSEVPQNLSASRPQDRQFILSSKKLLLSDSGFYLCAWSMGYSNQPQHFGDGTRLSIL.

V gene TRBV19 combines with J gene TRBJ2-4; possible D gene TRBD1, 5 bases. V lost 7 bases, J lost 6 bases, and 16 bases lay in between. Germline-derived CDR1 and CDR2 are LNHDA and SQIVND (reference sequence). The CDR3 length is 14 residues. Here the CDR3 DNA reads TGTGCCAGTACCCATCCCCTCCAGGGAAACATTCAGTACTTC. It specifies CASTHPLQGNIQYF.

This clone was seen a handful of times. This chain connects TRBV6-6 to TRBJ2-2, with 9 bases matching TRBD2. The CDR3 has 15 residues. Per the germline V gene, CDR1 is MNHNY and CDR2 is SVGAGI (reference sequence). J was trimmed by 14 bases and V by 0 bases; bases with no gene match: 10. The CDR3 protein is CASSYSGLAGSSLFF. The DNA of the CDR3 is TGTGCCAGCAGTTACTCGGGGCTAGCGGGGTCGTCTCTGTTTTTT.

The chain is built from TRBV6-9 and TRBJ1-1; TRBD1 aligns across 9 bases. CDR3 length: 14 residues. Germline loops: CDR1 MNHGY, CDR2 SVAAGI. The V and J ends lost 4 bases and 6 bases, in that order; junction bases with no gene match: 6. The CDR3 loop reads CASSSGQGSAEAFF. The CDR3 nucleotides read TGTGCCAGCAGTTCAGGACAGGGGAGCGCTGAAGCTTTCTTT.

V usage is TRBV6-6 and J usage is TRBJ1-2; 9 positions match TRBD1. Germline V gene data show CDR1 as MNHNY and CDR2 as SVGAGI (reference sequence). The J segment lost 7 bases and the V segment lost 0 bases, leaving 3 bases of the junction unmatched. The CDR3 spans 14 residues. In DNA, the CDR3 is TGTGCCAGCAGTTACTCGAAACAGGGGGCTGGCTACACCTTC. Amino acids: CASSYSKQGAGYTF.

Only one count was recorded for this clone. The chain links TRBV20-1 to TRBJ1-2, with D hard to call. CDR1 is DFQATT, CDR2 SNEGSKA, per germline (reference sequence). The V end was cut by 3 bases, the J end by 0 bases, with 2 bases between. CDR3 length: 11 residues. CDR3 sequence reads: CSASTNYGYTF. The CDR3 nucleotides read TGCAGTGCTAGTACTAACTATGGCTACACCTTC.

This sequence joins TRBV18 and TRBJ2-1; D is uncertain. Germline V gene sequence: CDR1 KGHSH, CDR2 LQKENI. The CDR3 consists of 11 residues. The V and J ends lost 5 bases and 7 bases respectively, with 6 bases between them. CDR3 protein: CASSGANEQFF. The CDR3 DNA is TGTGCCAGCTCAGGAGCGAATGAGCAGTTCTTC.

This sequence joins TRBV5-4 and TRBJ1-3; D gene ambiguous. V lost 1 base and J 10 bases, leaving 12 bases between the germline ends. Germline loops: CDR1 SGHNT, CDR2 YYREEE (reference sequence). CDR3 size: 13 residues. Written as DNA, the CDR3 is TGTGCCAGCAGCTTGAGTAACGGAGCAACCATATATTTT. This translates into CASSLSNGATIYF. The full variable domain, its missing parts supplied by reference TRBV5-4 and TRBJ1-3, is ETGVTQSPTHLIKTRGQQVTLRCSSQSGHNTVSWYQQALGQGPQFIFQYYREEENGRGNFPPRFSGLQFPNYSSELNVNALELDDSALYLCASSLSNGATIYFGEGSWLTVV.

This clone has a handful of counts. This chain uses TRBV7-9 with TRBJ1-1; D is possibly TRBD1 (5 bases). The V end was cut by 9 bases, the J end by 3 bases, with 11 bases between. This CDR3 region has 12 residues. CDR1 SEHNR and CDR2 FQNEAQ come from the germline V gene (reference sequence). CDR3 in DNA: TGTGCCAGTATTAGGGGCGACACTGAAGCTTTCTTT. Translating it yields CASIRGDTEAFF.

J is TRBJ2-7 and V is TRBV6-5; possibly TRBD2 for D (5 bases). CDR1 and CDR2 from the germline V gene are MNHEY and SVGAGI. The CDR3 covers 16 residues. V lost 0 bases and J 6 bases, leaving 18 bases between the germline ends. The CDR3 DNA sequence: TGTGCCAGCAGTTACTCGAGAGCCCACGGGAAGGGCGAGCAGTACTTC. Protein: CASSYSRAHGKGEQYF.

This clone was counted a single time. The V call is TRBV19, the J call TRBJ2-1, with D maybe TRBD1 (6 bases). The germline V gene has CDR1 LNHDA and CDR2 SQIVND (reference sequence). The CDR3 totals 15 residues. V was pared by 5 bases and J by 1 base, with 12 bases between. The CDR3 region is CASSAGAVSYNEQFF. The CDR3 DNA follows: TGTGCCAGTAGTGCAGGGGCTGTATCCTACAATGAGCAGTTCTTC.

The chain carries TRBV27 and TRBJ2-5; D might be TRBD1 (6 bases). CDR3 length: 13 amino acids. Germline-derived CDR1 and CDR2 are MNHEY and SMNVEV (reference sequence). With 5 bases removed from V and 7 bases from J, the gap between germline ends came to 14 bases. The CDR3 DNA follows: TGTGCCAGCAGTACGCAGGGGTACGGGACCCAGTACTTC. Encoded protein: CASSTQGYGTQYF.

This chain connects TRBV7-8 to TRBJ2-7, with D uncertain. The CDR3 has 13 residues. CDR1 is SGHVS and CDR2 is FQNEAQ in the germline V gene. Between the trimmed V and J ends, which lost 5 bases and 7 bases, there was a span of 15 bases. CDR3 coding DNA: TGTGCCAGCAGCCCGCGAGAACCCCGGGAGCAGTACTTC. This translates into CASSPREPREQYF.

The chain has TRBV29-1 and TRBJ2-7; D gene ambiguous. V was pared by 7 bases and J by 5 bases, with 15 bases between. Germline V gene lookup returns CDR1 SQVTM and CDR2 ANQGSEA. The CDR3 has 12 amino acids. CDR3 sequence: CSGWTRSHEQYF. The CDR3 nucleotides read TGCAGCGGTTGGACGAGGTCCCACGAGCAGTACTTC.

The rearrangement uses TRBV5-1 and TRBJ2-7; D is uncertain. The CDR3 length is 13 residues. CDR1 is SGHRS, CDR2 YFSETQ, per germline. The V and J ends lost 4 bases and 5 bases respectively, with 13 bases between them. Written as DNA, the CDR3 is TGCGCCAGCAGCGGGCGAACATCTAACGAGCAGTACTTC. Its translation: CASSGRTSNEQYF.

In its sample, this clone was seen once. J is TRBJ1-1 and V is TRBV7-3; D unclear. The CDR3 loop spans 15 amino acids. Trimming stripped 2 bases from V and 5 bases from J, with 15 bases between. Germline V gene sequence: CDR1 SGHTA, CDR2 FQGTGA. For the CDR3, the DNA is TGTGCCAGCAGCTTAGTGCCCCAGGAGTGGACTGAAGCTTTCTTT. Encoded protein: CASSLVPQEWTEAFF.

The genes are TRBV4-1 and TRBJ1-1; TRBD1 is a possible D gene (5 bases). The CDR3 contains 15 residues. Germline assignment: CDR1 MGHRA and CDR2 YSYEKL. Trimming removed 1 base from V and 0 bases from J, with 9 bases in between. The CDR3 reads CASSQAQAVNTEAFF. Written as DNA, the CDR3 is TGCGCCAGCAGCCAAGCACAGGCAGTGAACACTGAAGCTTTCTTT.

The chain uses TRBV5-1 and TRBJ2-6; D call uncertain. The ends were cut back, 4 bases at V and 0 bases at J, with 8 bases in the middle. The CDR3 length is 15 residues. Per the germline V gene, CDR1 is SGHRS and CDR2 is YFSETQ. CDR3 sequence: CASSPFSSGANVLTF. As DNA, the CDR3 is TGCGCCAGCAGCCCCTTTTCCTCTGGGGCCAACGTCCTGACTTTC. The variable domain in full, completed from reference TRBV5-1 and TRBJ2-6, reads KAGVTQTPRYLIKTRGQQVTLSCSPISGHRSVSWYQQTPGQGLQFLFEYFSETQRNKGNFPGRFSGRQFSNSRSEMNVSTLELGDSALYLCASSPFSSGANVLTFGAGSRLTVL.

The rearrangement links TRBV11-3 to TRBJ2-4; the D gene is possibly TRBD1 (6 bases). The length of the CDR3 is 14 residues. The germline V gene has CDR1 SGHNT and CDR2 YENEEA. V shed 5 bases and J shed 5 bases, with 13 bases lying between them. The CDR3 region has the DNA TGTGCCAGCAGCCTGGGGGCTGGAGAAAACATTCAGTACTTC. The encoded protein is CASSLGAGENIQYF.

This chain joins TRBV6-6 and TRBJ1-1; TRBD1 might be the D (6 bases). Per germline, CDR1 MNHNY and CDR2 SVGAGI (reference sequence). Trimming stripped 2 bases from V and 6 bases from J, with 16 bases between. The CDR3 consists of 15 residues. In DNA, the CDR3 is TGTGCCAGCAGTTACCCCAAGACAGGCGGCGCTGAAGCTTTCTTT. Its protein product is CASSYPKTGGAEAFF.

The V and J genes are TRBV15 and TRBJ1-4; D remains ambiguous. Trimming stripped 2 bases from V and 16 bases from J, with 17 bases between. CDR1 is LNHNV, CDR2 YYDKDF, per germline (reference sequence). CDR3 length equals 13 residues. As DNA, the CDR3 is TGTGCCACCAGCAGATCTCCCCCGAATGAGTGGTTTTTT. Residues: CATSRSPPNEWFF.

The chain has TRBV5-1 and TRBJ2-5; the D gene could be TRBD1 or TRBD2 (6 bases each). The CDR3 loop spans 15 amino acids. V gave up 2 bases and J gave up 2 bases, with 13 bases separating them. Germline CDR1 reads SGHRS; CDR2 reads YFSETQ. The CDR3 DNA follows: TGCGCCAGCAGCTTAGGAGGGGGAGGTCAAGAGACCCAGTACTTC. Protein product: CASSLGGGGQETQYF.

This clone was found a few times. CDR3 nucleotides: TGTGCCAGCAGTTCTGGGACAGAGAGCACAGATACGCAGTATTTT. This encodes CASSSGTESTDTQYF. The genes are TRBV27 and TRBJ2-3; 7 positions agree with TRBD1. J lost 0 bases, V lost 4 bases, and 4 bases had no gene match. The CDR3 contains 15 residues. The germline gives CDR1 MNHEY, CDR2 SMNVEV (reference sequence).

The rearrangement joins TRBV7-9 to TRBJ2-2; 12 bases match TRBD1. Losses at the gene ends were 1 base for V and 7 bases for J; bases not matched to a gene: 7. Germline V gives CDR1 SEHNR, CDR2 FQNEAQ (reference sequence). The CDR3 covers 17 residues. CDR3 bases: TGTGCCAGCAGCTTAGAGGGACAGGGGGCGCGGAACGGGGAGCTGTTTTTT. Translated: CASSLEGQGARNGELFF.

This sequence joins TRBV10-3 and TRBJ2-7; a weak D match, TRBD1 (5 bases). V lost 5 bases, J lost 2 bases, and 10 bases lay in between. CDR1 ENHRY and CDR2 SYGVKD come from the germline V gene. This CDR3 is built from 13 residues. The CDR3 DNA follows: TGTGCCATCAGTTTAGGACACCCCTACGAGCAGTACTTC. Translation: CAISLGHPYEQYF.

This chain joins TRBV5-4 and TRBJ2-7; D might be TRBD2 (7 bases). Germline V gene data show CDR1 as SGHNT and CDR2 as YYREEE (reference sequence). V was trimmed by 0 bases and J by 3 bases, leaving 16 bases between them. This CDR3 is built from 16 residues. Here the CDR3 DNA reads TGTGCCAGCAGCTTGGGACACGGGGGGCCCAACTACGAGCAGTACTTC. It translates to CASSLGHGGPNYEQYF.